The clone carrying this T cell receptor beta chain was counted many times. The sample originates from a study of T cell repertoires in cytomegalovirus infection. CDR1 is SNHLY and CDR2 is FYNNEI in the germline V gene. This CDR3 contains 15 residues. J was trimmed by 6 bases and V by 7 bases; bases with no gene match: 8. TCRdb re-analysed the reads in MiXCR, keeping a single row per CDR3 protein. The data show about 140,000 distinct CDR3 sequences, about 6.5% seen once. This receptor was identified in a human donor in good health (CMV status not recorded). Some clones in this sample may be carry-over from other donors' samples. Specimen: PBMCs. J is TRBJ2-1 and V is TRBV2; 11 bases match TRBD2. Here the CDR3 DNA reads TGTGCCAGCAACCAACTAGCGGGGGCCGCCAATGAGCAGTTCTTC. As protein: CASNQLAGAANEQFF.